These 29 T cell receptor beta chains originate from one sample sequenced in a study of blood T cells in healthy people across ages. A second PCR, run for roughly 7 to 11 cycles, used a sample-barcoded 5' primer plus a J-beta primer mix. TCRdb reprocessed the 5' RACE reads via MiXCR and lists one record per CDR3 protein. This table has around 800,000 distinct CDR3 sequences, 20% to 30% appearing once. These same records also appear under a second study, on T cells of mothers and their children.

The specimen sequenced was blood. The receptor set was obtained from a boy aged 10-17 years in good health.

V gene TRBV29-1 combines with J gene TRBJ2-1, with 14 bases matching TRBD2. J was trimmed by 8 bases and V by 4 bases; bases with no gene match: 7. This CDR3 region has 15 residues. CDR1 is SQVTM and CDR2 is ANQGSEA in the germline V gene. CDR3 in amino acids: CSVGGTSGSVYEQFF. In DNA, the CDR3 is TGCAGCGTTGGGGGGACTAGCGGGAGTGTCTATGAGCAGTTCTTC.

The chain carries TRBV6-1 and TRBJ1-6; a weak D match, TRBD1 (6 bases). Germline CDR1 MNHNS, CDR2 SASEGT. V shed 5 bases and J shed 6 bases, with 11 bases lying between them. CDR3 size: 14 residues. The CDR3 region is CASSQGYFNSPLHF. DNA for the CDR3: TGTGCCAGCAGTCAGGGGTACTTTAATTCACCCCTCCACTTT.

This clonotype was observed at least ten times. The gene calls are TRBV27 and TRBJ2-7; D not resolved. V was clipped by 0 bases and J by 6 bases, with 12 bases between them. The CDR3 spans 14 residues. From germline, CDR1 is MNHEY and CDR2 SMNVEV (reference sequence). CDR3 in amino acids: CASSLSALSGEQYF. The CDR3, as DNA: TGTGCCAGCAGTTTATCTGCCCTCTCGGGCGAGCAGTACTTC.

V and J are TRBV7-3 and TRBJ2-7, with D perhaps being TRBD1 or TRBD2 (7 bases each). The V end lost 2 bases, the J end lost 5 bases, and 13 bases lay between the germline ends. Germline V gene data show CDR1 as SGHTA and CDR2 as FQGTGA. The CDR3 loop spans 14 amino acids. DNA of the CDR3: TGTGCCAGCAGCTTAGAGGGGAGGGGGCACGAGCAGTACTTC. Translated, it gives CASSLEGRGHEQYF.

This chain links TRBV7-9 with TRBJ1-6; 7 nucleotides line up with TRBD1. Losses at the gene ends were 2 bases for V and 5 bases for J; bases not matched to a gene: 3. Germline loops: CDR1 SEHNR, CDR2 FQNEAQ (reference sequence). The CDR3 totals 15 residues. The CDR3 nucleotides are TGTGCCAGCAGCTTAAGGGGGACAGATAATTCACCCCTCCACTTT. Protein sequence: CASSLRGTDNSPLHF.

V and J are TRBV7-9 and TRBJ2-5; 9 bases are a match to TRBD2. CDR3 length: 13 amino acids. The germline gives CDR1 SEHNR, CDR2 FQNEAQ (reference sequence). Trimming at V came to 6 bases and at J to 3 bases, leaving 2 bases not matched to a gene. CDR3 nucleotides: TGTGCCAGCAGAATAGCGGGGGAAGAGACCCAGTACTTC. The encoded protein is CASRIAGEETQYF.

This clonotype was detected a few times. At one end the junction does not follow the germline gene, possibly because of a read error. This chain connects TRBV6-5 to TRBJ2-7, with TRBD1 matching over 7 bases. The germline V gene encodes CDR1 MNHEY and CDR2 SVGAGI. The CDR3 consists of 17 residues. The CDR3: CASSYSDRQFFSNEQYF. In DNA form, the CDR3 reads TGTGCCAGCAGTTACTCGGACAGGCAGTTTTTCTCCAACGAGCAGTACTTC.

V gene TRBV27 combines with J gene TRBJ1-1; 7 nucleotides agree with TRBD1. V lost 5 bases, J lost 3 bases, and 6 bases stayed unmatched. CDR1 MNHEY and CDR2 SMNVEV come from the germline V gene (reference sequence). The CDR3 totals 14 residues. The CDR3 is CASSPGGTYTEAFF. The CDR3 DNA sequence: TGTGCCAGCAGTCCAGGGGGGACCTACACTGAAGCTTTCTTT.

This chain uses TRBV6-6 with TRBJ1-2; D gene unclear. Looked up from germline, CDR1 is MNHNY and CDR2 is SVGAGI (reference sequence). V was pared by 4 bases and J by 4 bases, with 13 bases between. CDR3 length: 14 amino acids. CDR3 in DNA: TGTGCCAGCAGTTCACCCCCAGGAGTCTATGGCTACACCTTC. Its translation: CASSSPPGVYGYTF.

This rearrangement joins TRBV4-1 to TRBJ1-5; the D is unclear. V dropped 3 bases and J dropped 8 bases, with 26 bases sitting between them. This CDR3 is built from 18 residues. Germline loops: CDR1 MGHRA, CDR2 YSYEKL. CDR3 coding DNA: TGCGCCAGCAGCCATCTGTTCCGAACGGGAGAGCGCCAAAAGCCCCAGCATTTT. This encodes CASSHLFRTGERQKPQHF.

Notes on this clonotype: Its ends do not fully match the called genes, so a read error is possible. This chain links TRBV5-1 with TRBJ2-4, with 8 bases that match TRBD1. Germline-derived CDR1 and CDR2 are SGHRS and YFSETQ. This CDR3 is 15 amino acids long. The CDR3 DNA reads TGCGCCAGCAGCTACCGGACAGGGCTGAAAAACGTTCAGTACTTC. Translated: CASSYRTGLKNVQYF.

The chain couples TRBV29-1 to TRBJ1-2, with 10 bases identical to TRBD1. The trim removed 7 bases at V and 3 bases at J, leaving 5 bases unmatched. Germline V gene sequence: CDR1 SQVTM, CDR2 ANQGSEA. The CDR3 spans 13 residues. The CDR3 bases are TGCAGCGCCGAGGACAGGGGGGACTATGGCTACACCTTC. Protein sequence: CSAEDRGDYGYTF.

This clonotype was recorded a few times. J is TRBJ1-3 and V is TRBV10-3; D is undetermined. Germline V gives CDR1 ENHRY, CDR2 SYGVKD. Trimming removed 10 bases from V and 0 bases from J, with 10 bases in between. The CDR3 has 13 amino acids. CDR3 bases: TGTGCCACCCAACATAGCTCTGGAAACACCATATATTTT. This gives the protein CATQHSSGNTIYF.

The chain uses TRBV20-1 and TRBJ2-5; TRBD2 matches 8 bases. The J call may be in error: the DNA end matches TRBJ2-1 better. The V gene's germline CDR1 is DFQATT and CDR2 SNEGSKA (reference sequence). The CDR3 contains 16 residues. For the CDR3, the DNA is TGCAGTGCTAGAGGCCCCGAGCGGGGGAGGGCAAATGAGCAGTTCTTC. It codes for CSARGPERGRANEQFF.

This clonotype was detected a few times. The rearrangement uses TRBV7-2 and TRBJ1-5; tentatively, D is TRBD1 (6 bases). There are 15 residues in the CDR3. Germline assignment: CDR1 SGHTA and CDR2 FQGNSA. Trimming took 3 bases from V and 6 from J, leaving 15 bases between them. This CDR3 reads CASSLPPGTPQPQHF. CDR3 in DNA: TGTGCCAGCAGCTTGCCCCCAGGGACACCTCAGCCCCAGCATTTT.

The chain combines TRBV28 with TRBJ2-3; maybe TRBD1 (6 bases). Looked up from germline, CDR1 is MDHEN and CDR2 is SYDVKM. The length of the CDR3 is 15 residues. With 5 bases removed from V and 2 bases from J, the gap between germline ends came to 14 bases. CDR3 sequence: CASSTPRTDTDTQYF. CDR3 nucleotides: TGTGCCAGCAGTACGCCGAGGACAGACACAGATACGCAGTATTTT. Complete variable domain (other parts from reference TRBV28 and TRBJ2-3): DVKVTQSSRYLVKRTGEKVFLECVQDMDHENMFWYRQDPGLGLRLIYFSYDVKMKEKGDIPEGYSVSREKKERFSLILESASTNQTSMYLCASSTPRTDTDTQYFGPGTRLTVL.

The rearrangement uses TRBV6-2 or TRBV6-3 and TRBJ2-1; D gene uncertain. Trimming shortened V by 2 bases and J by 6 bases, and 5 bases separated the two germline ends. This CDR3 has 12 residues. Germline CDR1 reads MNHEY; CDR2 reads SVGEGT. The CDR3 DNA reads TGTGCCAGCAGTTACGTGGGCAATGAGCAGTTCTTC. As protein: CASSYVGNEQFF.

A word on this clonotype: No conserved phenylalanine or tryptophan is present at the end of the CDR3, so a read error is the likely explanation. The V call is TRBV2, the J call TRBJ2-5; tentatively, D is TRBD1 (6 bases). The CDR3 has 12 amino acids. Germline CDR1 and CDR2: SNHLY and FYNNEI. Trimming took 3 bases from V and 5 from J, leaving 7 bases between them. The CDR3 spells CASSDRGETQYS. DNA of the CDR3: TGTGCCAGCAGTGATAGGGGGGAGACCCAGTACTCC.

The CDR3 nucleotides read TGTGCCAGCAGTCCTAGGGGCAGGGGGCGGATGGGGACTGAAGCTTTCTTT. It is translated as CASSPRGRGRMGTEAFF. This chain joins TRBV28 and TRBJ1-1; 8 positions agree with TRBD1. The CDR3 runs 17 residues. Germline lookup yields CDR1 MDHEN and CDR2 SYDVKM. Trimming at V came to 5 bases and at J to 5 bases, leaving 16 bases not matched to a gene.

The chain combines TRBV5-1 with TRBJ2-3; possibly TRBD2 for D (5 bases). This CDR3 has 17 residues. V lost 0 bases and J lost 1, with 15 bases in between. Germline-derived CDR1 and CDR2 are SGHRS and YFSETQ. The CDR3 DNA follows: TGCGCCAGCAGCTTGGCCGAAAGGGCCGGGGGCACAGATACGCAGTATTTT. This gives the protein CASSLAERAGGTDTQYF.

The rearrangement uses TRBV20-1 and TRBJ2-5; TRBD2 might be the D (6 bases). This CDR3 region has 13 residues. V dropped 6 bases and J dropped 3 bases, with 14 bases sitting between them. Germline V lookup: CDR1 DFQATT, CDR2 SNEGSKA (reference sequence). CDR3 in amino acids: CSAHGGREETQYF. For the CDR3, the DNA is TGCAGTGCACACGGGGGAAGGGAAGAGACCCAGTACTTC.

This clonotype was observed a handful of times. The genes are TRBV7-8 and TRBJ1-2; D is unclear. The CDR3 totals 15 residues. V was trimmed by 5 bases and J by 2 bases, leaving 15 bases between them. CDR1 and CDR2 from the germline V gene are SGHVS and FQNEAQ. The CDR3 bases are TGTGCCAGCAGCCGCCCAAGCAGAGCAAACTATGGCTACACCTTC. This sequence encodes CASSRPSRANYGYTF.

This clonotype appeared a few times. The chain carries TRBV12-3 or TRBV12-4 and TRBJ1-2; 9 nucleotides agree with TRBD1. The V and J ends lost 5 bases and 7 bases, in that order; junction bases with no gene match: 8. This CDR3 is 14 amino acids long. CDR3 region: CASSARDRVGGYTF. The CDR3, as DNA: TGTGCCAGCAGTGCCCGGGACAGGGTCGGTGGCTACACCTTC.

This clonotype was seen only a few times. The gene calls are TRBV10-3 and TRBJ2-3; maybe TRBD1 (6 bases). The closer fit of TRBJ2-7 to the DNA end suggests the J call may be wrong. Germline lookup yields CDR1 ENHRY and CDR2 SYGVKD. The CDR3 runs 14 residues. DNA of the CDR3: TGTGCCATCAGTGAATTTCCAGGGGAGAGCGAGCAGTACTTC. Amino acids: CAISEFPGESEQYF.

A few counts support this clonotype. The V and J genes are TRBV27 and TRBJ1-1; 7 bases align to TRBD1. The CDR3 has 15 residues. Per the germline V gene, CDR1 is MNHEY and CDR2 is SMNVEV (reference sequence). V was pared by 4 bases and J by 3 bases, with 8 bases of the junction left unmatched. The CDR3: CASSYRGGGYTEAFF. In DNA form, the CDR3 reads TGTGCCAGCAGTTACAGGGGAGGTGGGTACACTGAAGCTTTCTTT.

The chain is built from TRBV4-2 and TRBJ1-2; weak D call: TRBD1 (5 bases). CDR1 LGHNA and CDR2 YNFKEQ come from the germline V gene. V was pared by 5 bases and J by 8 bases, with 6 bases between. This CDR3 spans 10 amino acids. The CDR3 reads CASSDRGYTF. DNA of the CDR3: TGTGCCAGCAGCGACAGAGGCTACACCTTC.

The chain joins TRBV5-1 to TRBJ1-5, with unresolved D. The CDR3 runs to 16 residues. CDR1 and CDR2 from the germline V gene are SGHRS and YFSETQ. Trimming cost V 0 bases and J 3 bases, with 13 bases left between them. CDR3 DNA sequence: TGCGCCAGCAGCTTGGACCCAGGTGACTCCAATCAGCCCCAGCATTTT. Residues: CASSLDPGDSNQPQHF.

There are a few counts of this clonotype. CDR3 coding DNA: TGTGCCAGCATGAGGGATAGGGAGACCCAGTACTTC. Its translation: CASMRDRETQYF. V is TRBV6-1 and J is TRBJ2-5, with D perhaps matching TRBD2 (5 bases). This CDR3 is 12 amino acids long. Trimming took 7 bases from V and 5 from J, leaving 11 bases between them. Germline assignment: CDR1 MNHNS and CDR2 SASEGT.

This chain uses TRBV5-1 with TRBJ2-6; D call uncertain. This CDR3 has 15 residues. Trimming removed 3 bases from V and 1 base from J, with 8 bases in between. Per germline, CDR1 SGHRS and CDR2 YFSETQ. The CDR3 nucleotides read TGCGCCAGCAGCTCCGACAAATCTGGGGCCAACGTCCTGACTTTC. This codes for CASSSDKSGANVLTF.